The sequence of this T cell receptor (beta chain) was determined in a study of blood T cell repertoires in COVID-19. Overall study context: Whether acute or convalescent, the COVID-19 samples came from the United States, Italy and Spain. PBMCs, B-cell-depleted T cells, or T cells provided the cDNA or gDNA that made up the material.

Original analysis: Reference gene primers were amplified, and this amplification served to estimate nucleated cell counts. Here immunoSEQ multiplex PCR was the method, and the copy in TCRdb shows in-frame clones only, minus some. The V and J calls and clone size come from that table; D and trimming were worked out from the DNA. The sample lists over 150,000 clones; 78% were seen once. Sequencing was done on a sample of peripheral blood. This TCR came from a man at least 80 years old with acute or convalescent COVID-19.

DNA for the CDR3: TGTGCCAGCAGCTTATACGTTGGCTATGAGCAGTTCTTC. It is translated as CASSLYVGYEQFF. The chain links TRBV7-2 to TRBJ2-1; D unclear. Trimming took off 2 bases at V and 8 bases at J, with 10 bases between the two ends. The germline V gene encodes CDR1 SGHTA and CDR2 FQGNSA. The CDR3 spans 13 residues.